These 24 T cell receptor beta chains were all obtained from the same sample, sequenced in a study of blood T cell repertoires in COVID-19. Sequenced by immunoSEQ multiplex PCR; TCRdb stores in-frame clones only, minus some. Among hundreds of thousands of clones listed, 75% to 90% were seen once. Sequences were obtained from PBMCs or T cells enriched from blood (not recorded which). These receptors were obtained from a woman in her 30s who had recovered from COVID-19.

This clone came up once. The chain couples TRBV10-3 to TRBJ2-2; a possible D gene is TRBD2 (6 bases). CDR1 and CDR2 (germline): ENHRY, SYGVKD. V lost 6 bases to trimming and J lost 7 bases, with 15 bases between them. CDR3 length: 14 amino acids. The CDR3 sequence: CAIRLSRENGELFF. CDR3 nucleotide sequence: TGTGCCATCAGGCTATCCCGGGAGAACGGGGAGCTGTTTTTT.

CDR3 loop: CASSPQTGKGEKLFF. CDR3 sequence (DNA): TGTGCCAGCAGTCCCCAGACAGGGAAAGGGGAAAAACTGTTTTTT. This sequence joins TRBV2 and TRBJ1-4, with 7 positions matching TRBD1. The J segment lost 8 bases and the V segment lost 5 bases, leaving 11 bases of the junction unmatched. Germline values: CDR1 SNHLY, CDR2 FYNNEI. The CDR3 contains 15 residues.

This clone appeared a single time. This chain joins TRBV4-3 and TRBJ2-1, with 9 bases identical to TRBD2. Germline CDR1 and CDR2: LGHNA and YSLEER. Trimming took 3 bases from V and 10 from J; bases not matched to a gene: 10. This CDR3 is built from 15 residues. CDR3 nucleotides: TGCGCCAGCAGCCAGAGATTGCGGGAGGGCCACGAGCAGTTCTTC. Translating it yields CASSQRLREGHEQFF.

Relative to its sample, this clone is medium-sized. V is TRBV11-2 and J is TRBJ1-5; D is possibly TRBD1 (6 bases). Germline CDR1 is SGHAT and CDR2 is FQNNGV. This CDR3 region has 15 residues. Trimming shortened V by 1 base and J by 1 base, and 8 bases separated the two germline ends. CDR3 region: CASSLGGRSNQPQHF. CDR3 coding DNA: TGTGCCAGCAGCTTAGGGGGGCGGAGCAATCAGCCCCAGCATTTT.

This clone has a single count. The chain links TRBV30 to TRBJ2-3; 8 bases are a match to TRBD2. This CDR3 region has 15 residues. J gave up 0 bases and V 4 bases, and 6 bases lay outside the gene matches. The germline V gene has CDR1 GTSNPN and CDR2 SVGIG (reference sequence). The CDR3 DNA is TGTGCCTGGATAGCGGGACCTATAAGCACAGATACGCAGTATTTT. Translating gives CAWIAGPISTDTQYF. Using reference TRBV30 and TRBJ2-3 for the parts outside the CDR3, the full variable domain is SQTIHQWPATLVQPVGSPLSLECTVEGTSNPNLYWYRQAAGRGLQLLFYSVGIGQISSEVPQNLSASRPQDRQFILSSKKLLLSDSGFYLCAWIAGPISTDTQYFGPGTRLTVL.

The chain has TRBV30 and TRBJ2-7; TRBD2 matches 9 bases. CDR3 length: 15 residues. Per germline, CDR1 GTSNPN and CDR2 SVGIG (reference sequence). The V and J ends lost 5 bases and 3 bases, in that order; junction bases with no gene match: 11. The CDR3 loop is CAWARPGLASYEQYF. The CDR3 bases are TGTGCCTGGGCTCGTCCGGGACTAGCTAGCTACGAGCAGTACTTC. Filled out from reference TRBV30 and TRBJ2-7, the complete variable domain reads SQTIHQWPATLVQPVGSPLSLECTVEGTSNPNLYWYRQAAGRGLQLLFYSVGIGQISSEVPQNLSASRPQDRQFILSSKKLLLSDSGFYLCAWARPGLASYEQYFGPGTRLTVT.

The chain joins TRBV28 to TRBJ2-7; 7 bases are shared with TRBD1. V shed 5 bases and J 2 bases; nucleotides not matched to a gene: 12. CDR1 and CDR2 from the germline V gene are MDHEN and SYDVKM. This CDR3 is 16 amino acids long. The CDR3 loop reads CASSLSTGSHAYEQYF. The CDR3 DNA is TGTGCCAGCAGTCTATCGACAGGGTCCCACGCCTACGAGCAGTACTTC.

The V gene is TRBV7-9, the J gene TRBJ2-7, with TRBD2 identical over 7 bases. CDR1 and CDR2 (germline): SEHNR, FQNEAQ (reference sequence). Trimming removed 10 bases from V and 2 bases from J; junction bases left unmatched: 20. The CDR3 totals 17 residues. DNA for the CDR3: TGTGCCATCAACCCCTCGGAGACTAGCACCTTCCCCTACGAGCAGTACTTC. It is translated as CAINPSETSTFPYEQYF.

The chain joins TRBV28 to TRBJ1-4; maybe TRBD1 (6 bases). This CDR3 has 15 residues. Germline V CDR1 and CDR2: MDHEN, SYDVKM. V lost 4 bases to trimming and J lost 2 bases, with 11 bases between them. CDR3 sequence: CASSSLQGTNEKLFF. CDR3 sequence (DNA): TGTGCCAGCAGTTCCTTACAGGGTACTAATGAAAAACTGTTTTTT.

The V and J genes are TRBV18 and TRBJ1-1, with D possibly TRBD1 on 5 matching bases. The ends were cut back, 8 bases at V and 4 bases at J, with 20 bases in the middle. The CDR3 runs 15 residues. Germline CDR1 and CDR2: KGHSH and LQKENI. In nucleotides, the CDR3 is TGTGCCAGCCGCCGTTCTGGGGGGGAGGCCACTGAAGCTTTCTTT. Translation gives CASRRSGGEATEAFF.

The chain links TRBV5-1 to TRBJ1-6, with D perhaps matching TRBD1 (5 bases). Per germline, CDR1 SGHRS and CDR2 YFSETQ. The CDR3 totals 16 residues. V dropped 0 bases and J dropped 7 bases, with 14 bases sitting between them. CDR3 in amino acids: CASSLALGPINSPLHF. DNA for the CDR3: TGCGCCAGCAGCTTGGCTTTGGGGCCGATCAATTCACCCCTCCACTTT.

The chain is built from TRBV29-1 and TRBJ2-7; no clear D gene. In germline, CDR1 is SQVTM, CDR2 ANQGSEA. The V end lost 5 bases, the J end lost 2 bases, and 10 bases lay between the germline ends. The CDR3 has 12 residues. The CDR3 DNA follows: TGCAGCGTTCCCGGTGGTCCCTACGAGCAGTACTTC. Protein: CSVPGGPYEQYF.

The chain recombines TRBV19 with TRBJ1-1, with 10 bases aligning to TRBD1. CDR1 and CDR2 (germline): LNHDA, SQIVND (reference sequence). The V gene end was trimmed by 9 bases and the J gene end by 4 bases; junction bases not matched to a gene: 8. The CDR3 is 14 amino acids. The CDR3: CASGDRGRGTEAFF. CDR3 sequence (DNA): TGTGCCAGCGGTGACAGGGGGCGAGGCACTGAAGCTTTCTTT.

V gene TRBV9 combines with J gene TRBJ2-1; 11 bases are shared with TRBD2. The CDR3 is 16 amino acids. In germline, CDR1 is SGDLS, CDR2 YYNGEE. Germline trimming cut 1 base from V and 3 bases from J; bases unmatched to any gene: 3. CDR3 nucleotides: TGTGCCAGCAGCGTACCGACTAGCGGGGACTACAATGAGCAGTTCTTC. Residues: CASSVPTSGDYNEQFF.

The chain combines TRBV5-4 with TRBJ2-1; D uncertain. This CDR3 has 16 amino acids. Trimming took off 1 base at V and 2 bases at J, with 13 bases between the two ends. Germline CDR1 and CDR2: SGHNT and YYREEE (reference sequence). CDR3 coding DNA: TGTGCCAGCAGCTTGTCCGTGGGCCGCGCCTACAATGAGCAGTTCTTC. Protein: CASSLSVGRAYNEQFF. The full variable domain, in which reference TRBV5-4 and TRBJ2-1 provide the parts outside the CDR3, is ETGVTQSPTHLIKTRGQQVTLRCSSQSGHNTVSWYQQALGQGPQFIFQYYREEENGRGNFPPRFSGLQFPNYSSELNVNALELDDSALYLCASSLSVGRAYNEQFFGPGTRLTVL.

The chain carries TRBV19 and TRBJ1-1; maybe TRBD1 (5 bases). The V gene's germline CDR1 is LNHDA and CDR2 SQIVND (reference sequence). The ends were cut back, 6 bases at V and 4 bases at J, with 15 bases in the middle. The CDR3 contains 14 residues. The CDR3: CASSIPGLSTEAFF. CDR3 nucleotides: TGTGCCAGTAGCATTCCAGGGTTATCCACTGAAGCTTTCTTT.

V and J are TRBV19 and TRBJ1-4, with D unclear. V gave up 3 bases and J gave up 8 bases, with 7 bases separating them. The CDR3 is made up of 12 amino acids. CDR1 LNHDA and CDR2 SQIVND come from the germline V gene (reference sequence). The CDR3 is CASSITREKLFF. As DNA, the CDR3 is TGTGCCAGTAGTATTACTCGAGAAAAACTGTTTTTT.

The DNA for the CDR3 is TGTGCCAGCTCGCAGGGGGCTACTAGCACAGATACGCAGTATTTT. Translating gives CASSQGATSTDTQYF. This sequence joins TRBV18 and TRBJ2-3; 8 bases fit TRBD1. CDR3 length equals 15 residues. V dropped 6 bases and J dropped 0; count of bases not matched to a gene: 5. Germline CDR1 and CDR2: KGHSH and LQKENI.

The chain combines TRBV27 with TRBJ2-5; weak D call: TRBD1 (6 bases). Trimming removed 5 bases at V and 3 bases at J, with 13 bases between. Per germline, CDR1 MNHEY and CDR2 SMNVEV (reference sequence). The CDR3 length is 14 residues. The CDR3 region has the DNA TGTGCCAGCAGTCTCCAGGACAGAAAAGAGACCCAGTACTTC. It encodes CASSLQDRKETQYF.

CDR3 sequence: CASSLAEGRDGYTF. As DNA, the CDR3 is TGCGCCAGCAGCTTGGCCGAAGGGCGGGATGGCTACACCTTC. The chain carries TRBV5-1 and TRBJ1-2, with D unresolved. The CDR3 runs to 14 residues. The V and J ends lost 0 bases and 6 bases respectively, with 12 bases between them. From germline, CDR1 is SGHRS and CDR2 YFSETQ. Filled out from reference TRBV5-1 and TRBJ1-2, the complete variable domain reads KAGVTQTPRYLIKTRGQQVTLSCSPISGHRSVSWYQQTPGQGLQFLFEYFSETQRNKGNFPGRFSGRQFSNSRSEMNVSTLELGDSALYLCASSLAEGRDGYTFGSGTRLTVV.

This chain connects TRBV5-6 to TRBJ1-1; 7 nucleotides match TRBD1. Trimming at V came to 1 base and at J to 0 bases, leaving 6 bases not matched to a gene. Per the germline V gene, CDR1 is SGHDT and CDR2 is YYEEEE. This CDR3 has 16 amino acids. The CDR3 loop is CASSLLLTGMNTEAFF. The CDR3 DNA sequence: TGTGCCAGCAGCTTGCTGTTGACAGGGATGAACACTGAAGCTTTCTTT.

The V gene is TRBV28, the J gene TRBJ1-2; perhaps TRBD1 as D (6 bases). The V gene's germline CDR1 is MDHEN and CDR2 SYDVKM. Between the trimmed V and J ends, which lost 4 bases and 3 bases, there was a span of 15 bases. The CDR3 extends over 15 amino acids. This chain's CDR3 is CASSSPGGADYGYTF. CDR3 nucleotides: TGTGCCAGCAGTTCGCCGGGGGGGGCGGACTATGGCTACACCTTC.

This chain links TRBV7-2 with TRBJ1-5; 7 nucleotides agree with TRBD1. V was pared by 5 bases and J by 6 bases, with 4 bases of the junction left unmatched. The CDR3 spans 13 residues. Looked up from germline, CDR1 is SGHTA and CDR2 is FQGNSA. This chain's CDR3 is CASSQTGFQPQHF. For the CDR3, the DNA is TGTGCCAGCAGCCAGACAGGGTTTCAGCCCCAGCATTTT.

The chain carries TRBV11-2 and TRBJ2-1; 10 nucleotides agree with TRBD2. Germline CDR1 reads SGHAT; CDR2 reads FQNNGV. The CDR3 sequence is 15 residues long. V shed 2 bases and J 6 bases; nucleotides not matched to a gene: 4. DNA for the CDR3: TGTGCCAGCAGCTTACCACTAGCGGGGCTCAATGAGCAGTTCTTC. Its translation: CASSLPLAGLNEQFF.